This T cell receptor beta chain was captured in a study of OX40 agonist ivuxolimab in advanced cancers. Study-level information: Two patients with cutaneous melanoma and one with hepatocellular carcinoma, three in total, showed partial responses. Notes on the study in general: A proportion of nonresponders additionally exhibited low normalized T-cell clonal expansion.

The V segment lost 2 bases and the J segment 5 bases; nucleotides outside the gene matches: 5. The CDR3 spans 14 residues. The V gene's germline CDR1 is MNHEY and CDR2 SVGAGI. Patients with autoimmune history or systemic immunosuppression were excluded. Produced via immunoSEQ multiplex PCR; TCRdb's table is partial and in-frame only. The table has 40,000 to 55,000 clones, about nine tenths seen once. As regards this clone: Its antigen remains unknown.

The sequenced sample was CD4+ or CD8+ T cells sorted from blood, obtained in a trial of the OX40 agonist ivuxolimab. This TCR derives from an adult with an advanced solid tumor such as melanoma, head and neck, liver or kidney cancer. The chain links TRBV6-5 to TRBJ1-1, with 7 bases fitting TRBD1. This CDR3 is CASSYEGARTEAFF. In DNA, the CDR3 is TGTGCCAGCAGTTACGAGGGGGCGCGAACTGAAGCTTTCTTT.